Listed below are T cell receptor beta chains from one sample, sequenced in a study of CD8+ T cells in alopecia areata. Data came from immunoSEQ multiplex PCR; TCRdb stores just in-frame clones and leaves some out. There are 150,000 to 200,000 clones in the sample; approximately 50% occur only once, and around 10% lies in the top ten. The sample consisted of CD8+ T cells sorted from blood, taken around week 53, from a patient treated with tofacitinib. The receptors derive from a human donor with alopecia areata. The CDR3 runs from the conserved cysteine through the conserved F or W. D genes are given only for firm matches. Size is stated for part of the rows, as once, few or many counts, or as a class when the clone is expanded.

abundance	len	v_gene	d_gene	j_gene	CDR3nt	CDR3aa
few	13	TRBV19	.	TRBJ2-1	TGTGCCAGTAGTATAGCCCAGTTGAGACAGCAGTTCTTC	CASSIAQLRQQFF
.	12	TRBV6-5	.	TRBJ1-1	TGTGCCAGCAGTTACGGGGAGACTGAAGCTTTCTTT	CASSYGETEAFF
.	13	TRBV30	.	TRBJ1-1	TGTGCCTGGAGTGAAACAGATAACACTGAAGCTTTCTTT	CAWSETDNTEAFF
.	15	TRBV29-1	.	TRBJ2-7	TGCAGCGCAAAACTCCCAGGACCGCTAGGTGGCGAGCAGTACTTC	CSAKLPGPLGGEQYF
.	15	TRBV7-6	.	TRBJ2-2	TGTGCCAGCACCACCTATAACCACCGTTATGGGGAGCTGTTTTTT	CASTTYNHRYGELFF
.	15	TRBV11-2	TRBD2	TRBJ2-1	TGTGCCAGCAGCTTGTTGCGGGGGGGTTACAATGAGCAGTTCTTC	CASSLLRGGYNEQFF
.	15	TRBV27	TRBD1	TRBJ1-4	TGTGCCAGCAGCCTCTACAGGGGGTCTAATGAAAAACTGTTTTTT	CASSLYRGSNEKLFF
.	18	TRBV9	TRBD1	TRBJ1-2	TGTGCCAGCAGCGCATCGCCCTATCCGGGACAGGGAACGGGTGGCTACACCTTC	CASSASPYPGQGTGGYTF
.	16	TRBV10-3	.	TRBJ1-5	TGTGCCATCAGTGAATTTGGGGGAAATAGCAATCAGCCCCAGCATTTT	CAISEFGGNSNQPQHF
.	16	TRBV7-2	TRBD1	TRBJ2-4	TGTGCCAGCAGCTTGGGGACAGGGGCCCGAATGAGCATTCAGTACTTC	CASSLGTGARMSIQYF
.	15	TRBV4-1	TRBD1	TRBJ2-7	TGCGCCAGCAGCCACCTCTGGACAGGTACATACGAGCAGTACTTC	CASSHLWTGTYEQYF
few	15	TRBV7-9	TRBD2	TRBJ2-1	TGTGCCAGCAGTTCTACTAGCGGGGGCTACAATGAGCAGTTCTTC	CASSSTSGGYNEQFF
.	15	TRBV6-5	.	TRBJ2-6	TGTGCCAGCAGTTACGGGGCATTCGGGGCCAACGTCCTGACTTTC	CASSYGAFGANVLTF
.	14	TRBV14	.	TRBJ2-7	TGTGCCAGCAGCCAAGCTGCATATCACTACGAGCAGTACTTC	CASSQAAYHYEQYF
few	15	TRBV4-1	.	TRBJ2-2	TGCGCCAGCAGCCAAGCGGTCCGTAACACCGGGGAGCTGTTTTTT	CASSQAVRNTGELFF
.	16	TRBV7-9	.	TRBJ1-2	TGTGCCAGCAGCTTAGAGGCCTGGGGGGCCTTCTATGGCTACACCTTC	CASSLEAWGAFYGYTF
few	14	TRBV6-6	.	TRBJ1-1	TGTGCCAGCAGCCCCGGGGGGCTGAACACTGAAGCTTTCTTT	CASSPGGLNTEAFF
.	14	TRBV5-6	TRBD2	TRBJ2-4	TGTGCCAGCAGCCTTGCTAGCGGGGGAAACATTCAGTACTTC	CASSLASGGNIQYF
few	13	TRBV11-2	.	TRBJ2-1	TGTGCCAGCAGCTTAGTTGGGGGGAATGAGCAGTTCTTC	CASSLVGGNEQFF
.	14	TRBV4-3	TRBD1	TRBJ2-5	TGCGCCAGCAGCCAAGAAGGGGGCCGAGAGACCCAGTACTTC	CASSQEGGRETQYF
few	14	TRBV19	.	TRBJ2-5	TGTGCCAGTAGTCCGGGGGTCCTCCAAGAGACCCAGTACTTC	CASSPGVLQETQYF
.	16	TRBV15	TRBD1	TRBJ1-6	TGTGCCACCAGCAGGGGAAGGGGGCGCATTAATTCACCCCTCCACTTT	CATSRGRGRINSPLHF
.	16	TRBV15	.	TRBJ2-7	TGTGCCACCAGCAGAGATTTTGACACTGTTACCTACGAGCAGTACTTC	CATSRDFDTVTYEQYF
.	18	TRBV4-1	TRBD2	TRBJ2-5	TGCGCCAGCAGCCCCCACCGGACTAGCGGGGGGCCCGTGGAACCCCAGTACTTC	CASSPHRTSGGPVEPQYF
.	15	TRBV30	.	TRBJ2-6	TGTGCCTGGAGTTTAGGGACCTCTGGGGCCAACGTCCTGACTTTC	CAWSLGTSGANVLTF
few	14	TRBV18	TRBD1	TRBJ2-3	TGTGCCAGCCATCGGGACAGGGCAACAGATACGCAGTATTTT	CASHRDRATDTQYF
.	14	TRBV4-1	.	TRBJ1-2	TGCGCCAGCAGCTCATCCGGTGCAGGGCATGGCTACACCTTC	CASSSSGAGHGYTF
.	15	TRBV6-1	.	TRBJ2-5	TGTGCCAGCAGTGAAGTCTGGCAGCAACAAGAGACCCAGTACTTC	CASSEVWQQQETQYF